Below, one TCR beta chain is given with its context. Its antigen is still unknown. An end of the junction differs from the germline gene, which may be a read error. Three rounds of nested PCR, following a modified ARM-PCR protocol, produced the TCRbeta library. TCRdb re-called the multiplex PCR reads through MiXCR, storing one row per CDR3 protein. Among approximately 75,000 distinct CDR3 sequences listed, roughly 80% were seen once. This sample stems from a study of tumor and adjacent non-tumor tissue in lung cancer. Study-level information: On average, productive TCRbeta reads reached about 4.17 million per sample. Study-level points and caveats: Significantly higher TCR diversity was found in tumor than normal lung. Shorter survival was associated with higher TCR diversity in tumors.

The template was RNA from unsorted bulk tissue. Chemotherapy-naive patients with new lung cancer underwent thoracic surgery in China, August–November 2014. The specimen was lung tumor tissue. This receptor was taken from a woman in her forties or fifties with non-small cell lung cancer.

CDR3 protein: CVSSFNREDTQYF. CDR3 in DNA: TGTGTCAGCAGTTTCAACCGGGAAGATACGCAGTATTTT. The V gene is TRBV12-3 or TRBV12-4, the J gene TRBJ2-3; possible D gene TRBD2, 5 bases. The CDR3 covers 13 residues.